This note documents a single T cell receptor (beta chain) sequence. The CDR3 has 13 residues. CDR1 is MNHEY and CDR2 is SMNVEV in the germline V gene (reference sequence). Trimming stripped 1 base from V and 8 bases from J, with 8 bases between. This record comes from a study of blood T cell repertoires in COVID-19. Profiling relied on immunoSEQ multiplex PCR, and the TCRdb table lists in-frame clones only, not all of them. This repertoire shows around 140,000 clones, over 70% found once; its top ten account for less than 2.5%. The gene calls are TRBV27 and TRBJ2-2; tentative D call: TRBD2 (5 bases). Material for sequencing was peripheral blood. The sequence was collected from a woman aged 55-70 years with acute or convalescent COVID-19. This CDR3 is CASSLWTGGELFF. The CDR3 DNA follows: TGTGCCAGCAGTTTATGGACTGGAGGGGAGCTGTTTTTT.